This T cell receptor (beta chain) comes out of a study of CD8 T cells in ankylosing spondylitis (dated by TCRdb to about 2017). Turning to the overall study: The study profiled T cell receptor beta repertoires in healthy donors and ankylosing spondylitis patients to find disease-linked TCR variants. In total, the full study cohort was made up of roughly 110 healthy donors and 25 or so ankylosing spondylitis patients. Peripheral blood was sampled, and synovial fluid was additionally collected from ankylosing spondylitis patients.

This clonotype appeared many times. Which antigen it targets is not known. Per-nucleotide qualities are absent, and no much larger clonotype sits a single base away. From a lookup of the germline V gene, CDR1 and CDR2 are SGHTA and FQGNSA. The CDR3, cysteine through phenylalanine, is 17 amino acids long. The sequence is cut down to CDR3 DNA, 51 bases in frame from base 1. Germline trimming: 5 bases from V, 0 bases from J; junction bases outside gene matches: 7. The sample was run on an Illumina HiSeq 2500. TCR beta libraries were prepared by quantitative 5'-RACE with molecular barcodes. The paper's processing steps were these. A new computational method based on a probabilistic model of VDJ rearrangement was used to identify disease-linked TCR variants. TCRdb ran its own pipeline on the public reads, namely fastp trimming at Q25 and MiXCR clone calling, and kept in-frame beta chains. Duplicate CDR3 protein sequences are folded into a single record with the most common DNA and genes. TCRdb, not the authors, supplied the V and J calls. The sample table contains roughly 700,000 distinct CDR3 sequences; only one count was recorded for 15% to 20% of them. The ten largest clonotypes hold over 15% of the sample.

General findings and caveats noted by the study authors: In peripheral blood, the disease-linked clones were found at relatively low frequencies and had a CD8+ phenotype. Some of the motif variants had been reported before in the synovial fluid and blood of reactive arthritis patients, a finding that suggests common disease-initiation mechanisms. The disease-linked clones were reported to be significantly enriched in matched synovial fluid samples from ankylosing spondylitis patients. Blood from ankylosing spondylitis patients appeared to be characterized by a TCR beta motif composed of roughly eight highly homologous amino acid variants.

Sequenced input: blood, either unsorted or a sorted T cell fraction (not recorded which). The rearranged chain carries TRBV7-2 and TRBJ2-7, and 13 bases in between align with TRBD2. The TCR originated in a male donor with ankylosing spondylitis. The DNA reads TGTGCCAGCAGCAAAGCCGGGACTAGCGGGACCTCCTACGAGCAGTACTTC. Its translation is CASSKAGTSGTSYEQYF.